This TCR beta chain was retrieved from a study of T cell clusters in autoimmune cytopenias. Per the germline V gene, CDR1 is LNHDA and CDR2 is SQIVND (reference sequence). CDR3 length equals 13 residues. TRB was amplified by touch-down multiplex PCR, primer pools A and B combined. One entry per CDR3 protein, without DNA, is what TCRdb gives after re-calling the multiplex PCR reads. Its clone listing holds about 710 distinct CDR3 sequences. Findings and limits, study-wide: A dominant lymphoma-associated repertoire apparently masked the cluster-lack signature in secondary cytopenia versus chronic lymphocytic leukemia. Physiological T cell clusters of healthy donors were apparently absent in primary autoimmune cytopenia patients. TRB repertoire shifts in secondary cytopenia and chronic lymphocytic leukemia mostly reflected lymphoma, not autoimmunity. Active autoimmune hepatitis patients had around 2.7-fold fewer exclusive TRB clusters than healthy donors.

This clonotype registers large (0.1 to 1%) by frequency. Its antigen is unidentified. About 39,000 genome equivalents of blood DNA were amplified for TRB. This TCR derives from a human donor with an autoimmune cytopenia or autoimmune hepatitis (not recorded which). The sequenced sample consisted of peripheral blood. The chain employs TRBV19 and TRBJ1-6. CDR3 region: CASSLRLGSPLHF.